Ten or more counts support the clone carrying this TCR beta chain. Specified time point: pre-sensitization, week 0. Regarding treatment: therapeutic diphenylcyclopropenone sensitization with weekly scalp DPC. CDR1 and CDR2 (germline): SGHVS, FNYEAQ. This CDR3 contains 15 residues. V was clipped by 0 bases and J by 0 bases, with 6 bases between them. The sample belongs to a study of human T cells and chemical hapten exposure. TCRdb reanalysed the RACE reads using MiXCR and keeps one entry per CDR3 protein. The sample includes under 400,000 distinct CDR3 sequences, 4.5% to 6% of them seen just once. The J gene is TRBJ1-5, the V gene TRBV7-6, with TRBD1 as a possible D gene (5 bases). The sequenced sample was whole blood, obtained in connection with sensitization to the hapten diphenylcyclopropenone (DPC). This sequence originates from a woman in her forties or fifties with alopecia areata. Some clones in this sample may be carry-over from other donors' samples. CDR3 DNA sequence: TGTGCCAGCAGCTTAGCGCAGGGTAGCAATCAGCCCCAGCATTTT. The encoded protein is CASSLAQGSNQPQHF.